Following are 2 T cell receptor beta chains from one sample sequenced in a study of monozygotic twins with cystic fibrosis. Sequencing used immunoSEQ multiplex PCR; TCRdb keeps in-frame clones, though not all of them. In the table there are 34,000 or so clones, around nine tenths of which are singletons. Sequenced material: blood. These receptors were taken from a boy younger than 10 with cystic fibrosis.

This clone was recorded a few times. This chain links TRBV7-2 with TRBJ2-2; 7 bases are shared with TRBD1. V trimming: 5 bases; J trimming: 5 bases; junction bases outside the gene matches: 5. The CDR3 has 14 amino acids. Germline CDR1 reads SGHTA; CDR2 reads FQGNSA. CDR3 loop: CASSVDRQTGELFF. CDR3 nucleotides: TGTGCCAGCAGCGTGGACAGGCAAACCGGGGAGCTGTTTTTT.

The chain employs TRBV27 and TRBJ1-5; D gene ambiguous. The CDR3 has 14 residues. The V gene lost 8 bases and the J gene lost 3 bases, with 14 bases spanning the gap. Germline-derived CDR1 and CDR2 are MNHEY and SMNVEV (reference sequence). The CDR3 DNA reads TGTGCCAGCCAGTTTTGTAAGGACAATCAGCCCCAGCATTTT. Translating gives CASQFCKDNQPQHF.